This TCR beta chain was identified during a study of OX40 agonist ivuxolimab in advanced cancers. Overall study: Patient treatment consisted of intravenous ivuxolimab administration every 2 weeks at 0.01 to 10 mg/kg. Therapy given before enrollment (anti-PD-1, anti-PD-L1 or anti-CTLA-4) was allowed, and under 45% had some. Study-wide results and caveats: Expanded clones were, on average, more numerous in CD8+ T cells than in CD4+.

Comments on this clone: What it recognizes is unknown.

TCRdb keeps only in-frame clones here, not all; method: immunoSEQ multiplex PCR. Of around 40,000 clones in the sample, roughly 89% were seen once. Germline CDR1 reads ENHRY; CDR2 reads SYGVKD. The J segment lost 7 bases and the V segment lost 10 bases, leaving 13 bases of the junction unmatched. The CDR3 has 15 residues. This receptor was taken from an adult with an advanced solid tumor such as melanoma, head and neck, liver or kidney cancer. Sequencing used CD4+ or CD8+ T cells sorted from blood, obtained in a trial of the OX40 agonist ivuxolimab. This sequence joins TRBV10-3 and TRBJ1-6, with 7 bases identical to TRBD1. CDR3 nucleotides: TGTGCCACCTCTTCCTCGGGACAGTGGAATTCACCCCTCCACTTT. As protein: CATSSSGQWNSPLHF.